The 22 T cell receptor beta chains presented below share a single source sample, sequenced in a study of vaccination effects on CD4 cells after COVID-19. Within the ViraFEST assay, antigen-specific CD4+ T cells underwent expansion with viral peptide pools prior to sequencing. Following 10 days of culture, CD4+ T cells were isolated. Participants were vaccinated with two doses of either the BNT162b2 or mRNA-1273 vaccine. These TCRs are of unknown antigen specificity. Repertoires were generated with immunoSEQ multiplex PCR, while TCRdb's copy carries only in-frame clones and drops some. The repertoire holds 23,000 or so clones, about four fifths seen once, with about 5.3% in the top ten. The starting material was CD4+ T cells from PBMCs cultured with SARS-CoV-2 spike peptides, obtained after COVID-19 vaccination. The receptors come from a human donor who received a COVID-19 vaccine. Some clones in this sample may be carry-over from other donors' samples.

The chain couples TRBV24-1 to TRBJ2-3; D is uncertain. V lost 4 bases and J lost 6, with 10 bases in between. CDR1 and CDR2 (germline): KGHDR, SFDVKD. This CDR3 has 13 amino acids. CDR3 nucleotides: TGTGCCACCAGTGACCTGACCGGCGATACGCAGTATTTT. The encoded protein is CATSDLTGDTQYF.

This clone came up once. V gene TRBV28 combines with J gene TRBJ2-5; D may be TRBD1 or TRBD2 (6 bases each). The CDR3 runs 15 residues. Trimming took 3 bases from V and 4 from J, leaving 15 bases between them. Germline V gene lookup returns CDR1 MDHEN and CDR2 SYDVKM. Here the CDR3 DNA reads TGTGCCAGCAGTTTCTCTGGGGGGCAAGGAGAGACCCAGTACTTC. Translation gives CASSFSGGQGETQYF.

The chain employs TRBV11-1 and TRBJ1-1; TRBD1 might be the D (6 bases). The CDR3 spans 15 residues. Between the trimmed V and J ends, which lost 3 bases and 0 bases, there was a span of 11 bases. Germline V lookup: CDR1 SGHAT, CDR2 FQDESV (reference sequence). The CDR3 region has the DNA TGTGCCAGCAGCTTTTCTGACAGGATGAACACTGAAGCTTTCTTT. Protein product: CASSFSDRMNTEAFF.

The CDR3 here is CASSLPGLTQETQYF. The CDR3 nucleotides read TGTGCCAGCAGCTTGCCGGGACTAACCCAAGAGACCCAGTACTTC. This chain uses TRBV7-8 with TRBJ2-5, with 7 bases fitting TRBD2. Germline CDR1 and CDR2: SGHVS and FQNEAQ. The J segment lost 1 base and the V segment lost 3 bases, leaving 5 bases of the junction unmatched. The CDR3 length is 15 residues.

V usage is TRBV29-1 and J usage is TRBJ1-1; the D is unclear. Germline loops: CDR1 SQVTM, CDR2 ANQGSEA. The CDR3 loop spans 11 amino acids. Trimming pared 6 bases from V and 0 bases from J, leaving 5 bases between. The CDR3 spells CSVAVNTEAFF. CDR3 nucleotide sequence: TGCAGCGTCGCAGTGAACACTGAAGCTTTCTTT.

The chain carries TRBV5-1 and TRBJ2-1; a possible D gene is TRBD2 (6 bases). Germline assignment: CDR1 SGHRS and CDR2 YFSETQ. The CDR3 length is 15 residues. The V gene lost 0 bases and the J gene lost 0 bases, with 7 bases spanning the gap. Here the CDR3 reads CASSLGGVSYNEQFF. Written as DNA, the CDR3 is TGCGCCAGCAGCTTGGGGGGGGTCTCCTACAATGAGCAGTTCTTC.

The chain couples TRBV27 to TRBJ1-4; D not resolved. Per the germline V gene, CDR1 is MNHEY and CDR2 is SMNVEV (reference sequence). CDR3 size: 16 residues. Between the trimmed V and J ends, which lost 0 bases and 0 bases, there was a span of 8 bases. The CDR3 bases are TGTGCCAGCAGTTTATCGATCGGTTCAACTAATGAAAAACTGTTTTTT. Amino acid sequence: CASSLSIGSTNEKLFF.

This chain connects TRBV18 to TRBJ2-1; unclear D gene. Trimming removed 1 base at V and 8 bases at J, with 12 bases between. The length of the CDR3 is 14 residues. Germline lookup yields CDR1 KGHSH and CDR2 LQKENI. CDR3 nucleotide sequence: TGTGCCAGCTCACCACTAAATGGGCACGATGAGCAGTTCTTC. Translating it yields CASSPLNGHDEQFF. Together with reference TRBV18 and TRBJ2-1, the CDR3 gives the full variable domain: NAGVMQNPRHLVRRRGQEARLRCSPMKGHSHVYWYRQLPEEGLKFMVYLQKENIIDESGMPKERFSAEFPKEGPSILRIQQVVRGDSAAYFCASSPLNGHDEQFFGPGTRLTVL.

This clone was detected only once. The genes are TRBV5-4 and TRBJ1-2; maybe TRBD1 (5 bases). This CDR3 region has 15 residues. Germline V gene lookup returns CDR1 SGHNT and CDR2 YYREEE (reference sequence). The germline V and J ends were trimmed by 3 bases and 4 bases, with 16 bases remaining between them. CDR3 coding DNA: TGTGCCAGCAGCTGGGACCCCTTAAGGAGCTATGGCTACACCTTC. It yields the protein CASSWDPLRSYGYTF.

This chain links TRBV18 with TRBJ2-3, with 7 bases matching TRBD2. The junction had 15 bases not matched to a gene; V was cut back by 1 base and J by 5 bases. The CDR3 extends over 18 amino acids. CDR1 is KGHSH and CDR2 is LQKENI in the germline V gene. CDR3 residues: CASSPLSSTGGLGDTQYF. The CDR3 bases are TGTGCCAGCTCACCACTCTCCTCCACGGGGGGACTGGGAGATACGCAGTATTTT.

The table lists this clone with a few counts. The chain combines TRBV19 with TRBJ2-5; D is uncertain. The CDR3 is made up of 14 amino acids. The V gene lost 1 base and the J gene lost 0 bases, with 6 bases spanning the gap. Germline values: CDR1 LNHDA, CDR2 SQIVND (reference sequence). Here the CDR3 reads CASSIALYQETQYF. CDR3 sequence (DNA): TGTGCCAGTAGTATAGCCCTGTACCAAGAGACCCAGTACTTC.

The chain recombines TRBV5-1 with TRBJ2-5; TRBD2 might be the D (5 bases). Germline V gene data show CDR1 as SGHRS and CDR2 as YFSETQ. Trimming removed 2 bases from V and 9 bases from J, with 8 bases in between. There are 11 residues in the CDR3. The CDR3: CASSFGESQYF. Here the CDR3 DNA reads TGCGCCAGCAGCTTCGGGGAGTCCCAGTACTTC.

The V gene is TRBV3-1 (or the pseudogene TRBV3-2), the J gene TRBJ1-4; TRBD1 agrees at 7 bases. Germline loops: CDR1 LGHDT, CDR2 YNNKEL (reference sequence). This CDR3 is 14 amino acids long. With V trimmed by 6 bases and J by 8 bases, 9 bases remained unmatched. CDR3 sequence reads: CASREGGRREKLFF. The CDR3, as DNA: TGTGCCAGCAGGGAAGGGGGCCGAAGAGAAAAACTGTTTTTT.

The V gene is TRBV10-2, the J gene TRBJ2-2; D not certain. Trimming pared 3 bases from V and 5 bases from J, leaving 19 bases between. The CDR3 runs to 17 residues. The germline V gene has CDR1 WSHSY and CDR2 SAAADI. The CDR3 DNA reads as TGCGCCAGCAGTGAAGCTTCGGGTTTTGGGTATACCGGGGAGCTGTTTTTT. Translated, it gives CASSEASGFGYTGELFF.

This sequence joins TRBV2 and TRBJ2-5, with TRBD1 identical over 10 bases. The CDR3 extends over 14 amino acids. Germline values: CDR1 SNHLY, CDR2 FYNNEI. J lost 1 base, V lost 6 bases, and 2 bases had no gene match. This CDR3 is CASRRTGGQETQYF. DNA for the CDR3: TGTGCCAGCAGGAGGACAGGGGGCCAAGAGACCCAGTACTTC.

V usage is TRBV10-3 and J usage is TRBJ1-3; TRBD1 is a possible D gene (6 bases). Between the trimmed V and J ends, which lost 6 bases and 0 bases, there was a span of 6 bases. Germline lookup yields CDR1 ENHRY and CDR2 SYGVKD. The CDR3 is 13 residues long. CDR3 DNA sequence: TGTGCCATCAGGGACAGCTCTGGAAACACCATATATTTT. It specifies CAIRDSSGNTIYF.

The chain is built from TRBV5-1 and TRBJ2-7, with D possibly TRBD2 on 5 matching bases. CDR1 is SGHRS and CDR2 is YFSETQ in the germline V gene. This CDR3 comprises 13 residues. The germline V and J ends were trimmed by 0 bases and 6 bases, with 10 bases remaining between them. Here the CDR3 reads CASSLVRGSEQYV. The CDR3, as DNA: TGCGCCAGCAGCTTGGTCCGGGGAAGCGAGCAGTACGTC.

The chain joins TRBV5-1 to TRBJ2-3, with D uncertain. The ends were cut back, 0 bases at V and 6 bases at J, with 11 bases in the middle. The CDR3 contains 14 residues. Germline CDR1 reads SGHRS; CDR2 reads YFSETQ. As DNA, the CDR3 is TGCGCCAGCAGCTTGGCTCGAGATGTGGATACGCAGTATTTT. This translates into CASSLARDVDTQYF.

The DNA for the CDR3 is TGTGCCAGCAGTTTGGCCCCCAGGGGAAGCGCACCCCTCCACTTT. Amino acid sequence: CASSLAPRGSAPLHF. This chain joins TRBV27 and TRBJ1-6; a weak D match, TRBD1 (6 bases). The germline CDR1 and CDR2 sequences are MNHEY and SMNVEV (reference sequence). The CDR3 consists of 15 residues. Trimming removed 3 bases at V and 11 bases at J, with 17 bases between.

The chain has TRBV7-2 and TRBJ1-3, with D hard to call. Trimming took off 3 bases at V and 0 bases at J, with 6 bases between the two ends. Germline V gene lookup returns CDR1 SGHTA and CDR2 FQGNSA. CDR3 length equals 14 residues. The CDR3 is CASSFDNSGNTIYF. DNA for the CDR3: TGTGCCAGCAGCTTCGACAACTCTGGAAACACCATATATTTT.

V gene TRBV11-2 combines with J gene TRBJ1-2; D gene ambiguous. Trimming removed 5 bases at V and 8 bases at J, with 9 bases between. The CDR3 spans 11 residues. Germline V gene data show CDR1 as SGHAT and CDR2 as FQNNGV. CDR3 residues: CASSRFGGYTF. CDR3 nucleotides: TGTGCCAGCAGCCGATTCGGGGGCTACACCTTC.

The gene calls are TRBV11-2 and TRBJ1-2; D gene ambiguous. CDR3 length: 15 amino acids. Per germline, CDR1 SGHAT and CDR2 FQNNGV. Trimming stripped 1 base from V and 2 bases from J, with 11 bases between. CDR3 nucleotides: TGTGCCAGCAGCTTAGGCGGACTGGGGAACTATGGCTACACCTTC. Protein product: CASSLGGLGNYGYTF.